These 18 T cell receptor beta chains came from one sample sequenced in a study of blood T cell repertoires in COVID-19 (TCRdb year 2020). Preparation of the library involved the immunoSEQ multiplex PCR assay. TCRdb limited this immuneACCESS table to in-frame rearrangements with V and J called. A share of clones is missing; checked studies link under half to unresolved V genes, and the rest is unexplained. This sample gives about 120,000 clones in total; 65% to 85% of them show up just once. The ten largest clones take up more than 4.5% of the sample. The material sequenced was peripheral blood. The receptors derive from a woman in her 70s with acute or convalescent COVID-19.

The CDR3 nucleotides read TGTGCAATTAGGAGGGACCGCACAGATACGCAGTATTTT. Residues: CAIRRDRTDTQYF. The chain uses TRBV7-9 and TRBJ2-3, with D possibly being TRBD2 (6 bases). Germline V lookup: CDR1 SEHNR, CDR2 FQNEAQ (reference sequence). The CDR3 extends over 13 amino acids.

V usage is TRBV4-3 and J usage is TRBJ1-6; no firm D call. The V and J ends lost 4 bases and 7 bases respectively, with 8 bases between them. The CDR3 consists of 13 residues. The germline gives CDR1 LGHNA, CDR2 YSLEER. The CDR3 loop reads CASSPSGNSPLHF. The CDR3 nucleotides are TGCGCCAGCAGCCCCTCCGGGAATTCACCCCTCCACTTT.

The rearrangement uses TRBV5-1 and TRBJ2-4; 9 bases match TRBD2. CDR1 is SGHRS and CDR2 is YFSETQ in the germline V gene. V gave up 4 bases and J gave up 2 bases; unmatched junction bases: 4. The CDR3 is 15 residues long. In nucleotides, the CDR3 is TGCGCCAGCAGCCAAGCGGGGGGAACCAAAAACATTCAGTACTTC. Translated, it gives CASSQAGGTKNIQYF.

There are a few counts of this clone. The chain is built from TRBV6-2 or TRBV6-3 and TRBJ1-5; weak D call: TRBD1 (6 bases). CDR3 length: 13 residues. Germline V gene lookup returns CDR1 MNHEY and CDR2 SVGEGT. Trimming removed 8 bases from V and 5 bases from J, with 13 bases in between. The CDR3 nucleotides are TGTGCCAGCGGCCAGGGGTGGCATCAGCCCCAGCATTTT. This encodes CASGQGWHQPQHF.

This chain uses TRBV6-5 with TRBJ1-1, with a possible D match to TRBD1 (6 bases). CDR1 MNHEY and CDR2 SVGAGI come from the germline V gene. The CDR3 has 15 amino acids. V was shortened by 2 bases and J by 4 bases, with 14 bases between the two germline ends. CDR3 coding DNA: TGTGCCAGCAGTTACACCCGGGACATCGGCACTGAAGCTTTCTTT. This translates into CASSYTRDIGTEAFF.

The rearrangement links TRBV4-3 to TRBJ1-1; tentatively, D is TRBD1 (6 bases). The CDR3 spans 15 residues. CDR1 is LGHNA, CDR2 YSLEER, per germline. Between the trimmed V and J ends, which lost 0 bases and 6 bases, there was a span of 14 bases. CDR3 in DNA: TGCGCCAGCAGCCAAGAGTGGGCAGGGGTGGCTGAAGCTTTCTTT. Its translation: CASSQEWAGVAEAFF.

This chain joins TRBV5-5 and TRBJ1-4, with D unclear. The CDR3 runs to 13 residues. Germline CDR1 is SGHKS and CDR2 is YYEKEE (reference sequence). The V and J ends lost 7 bases and 0 bases respectively, with 7 bases between them. The CDR3 DNA follows: TGTGCCAGCGCCCGAGCAACTAATGAAAAACTGTTTTTT. This sequence encodes CASARATNEKLFF.

J is TRBJ2-1 and V is TRBV7-2, with D tentatively TRBD2 (6 bases). V was pared by 4 bases and J by 4 bases, with 11 bases between. This CDR3 has 14 amino acids. Germline lookup yields CDR1 SGHTA and CDR2 FQGNSA. CDR3 nucleotides: TGTGCCAGCAGCTATAGGGACTTATACAATGAGCAGTTCTTC. This translates into CASSYRDLYNEQFF.

The chain joins TRBV7-8 to TRBJ2-7; TRBD1 might be the D (6 bases). Trimming removed 5 bases from V and 0 bases from J, with 17 bases in between. The CDR3 is made up of 16 amino acids. Germline assignment: CDR1 SGHVS and CDR2 FQNEAQ. The CDR3 DNA is TGTGCCAGCAGCGGTCGGTACAGGGAAAGCTCCTACGAGCAGTACTTC. Translation: CASSGRYRESSYEQYF.

This chain connects TRBV24-1 to TRBJ2-2; perhaps TRBD1 as D (6 bases). The V gene lost 10 bases and the J gene lost 6 bases, with 14 bases spanning the gap. This CDR3 region has 13 residues. Germline CDR1 and CDR2: KGHDR and SFDVKD. CDR3 in DNA: TGTGCCACTCAAGACAGGTCATCCGGGGAGCTGTTTTTT. This encodes CATQDRSSGELFF.

For the CDR3, the DNA is TGTGCCAGCAGTTACCGTCGACTAGCAGGCCTCTACGAGCAGTACTTC. Translation: CASSYRRLAGLYEQYF. This rearrangement joins TRBV6-2 or TRBV6-3 to TRBJ2-7; 7 nucleotides agree with TRBD2. The J segment lost 3 bases and the V segment lost 2 bases, leaving 10 bases of the junction unmatched. This CDR3 spans 16 amino acids. Germline V gene sequence: CDR1 MNHEY, CDR2 SVGEGT.

The chain joins TRBV6-1 to TRBJ2-3, with 8 bases aligning to TRBD1. This CDR3 has 17 amino acids. Germline V CDR1 and CDR2: MNHNS, SASEGT. Trimming at V came to 2 bases and at J to 0 bases, leaving 7 bases not matched to a gene. CDR3 sequence (DNA): TGTGCCAGCAGTGAAAACTCAGGGGGCCCTAGCACAGATACGCAGTATTTT. Amino acid sequence: CASSENSGGPSTDTQYF.

The chain uses TRBV19 and TRBJ1-1, with D perhaps TRBD1 (6 bases). V was shortened by 6 bases and J by 1 base, with 9 bases between the two germline ends. CDR1 LNHDA and CDR2 SQIVND come from the germline V gene (reference sequence). CDR3 length equals 13 residues. The DNA for the CDR3 is TGTGCCAGTAGCCCGGGACAGAACACTGAAGCTTTCTTT. Translated: CASSPGQNTEAFF.

This clone was detected only once. The gene calls are TRBV7-9 and TRBJ1-6; the D gene is possibly TRBD1 (6 bases). Germline V gene lookup returns CDR1 SEHNR and CDR2 FQNEAQ (reference sequence). This CDR3 is 15 amino acids long. The ends were cut back, 5 bases at V and 5 bases at J, with 13 bases in the middle. CDR3 sequence reads: CASSIRDTDNSPLHF. CDR3 DNA: TGTGCCAGCAGCATTCGGGACACTGATAATTCACCCCTCCACTTT.

The gene calls are TRBV27 and TRBJ1-1; D unclear. This CDR3 spans 14 amino acids. V lost 3 bases and J lost 1, with 9 bases in between. The germline V gene encodes CDR1 MNHEY and CDR2 SMNVEV (reference sequence). The chain's CDR3 is CASSFRRGNTEAFF. DNA of the CDR3: TGTGCCAGCAGTTTCAGACGGGGGAACACTGAAGCTTTCTTT.

The gene calls are TRBV6-5 and TRBJ1-2; 7 bases match TRBD1. Trimming removed 5 bases from V and 2 bases from J; junction bases left unmatched: 8. CDR3 length equals 15 residues. Germline loops: CDR1 MNHEY, CDR2 SVGAGI. The CDR3 coding sequence is TGTGCCAGCAGTAAATCCGGGACAGAAAACTATGGCTACACCTTC. This translates into CASSKSGTENYGYTF.

This clone showed up just once. The gene calls are TRBV27 and TRBJ1-5, with no clear D. CDR1 and CDR2 (germline): MNHEY, SMNVEV (reference sequence). V lost 4 bases to trimming and J lost 4 bases, with 14 bases between them. This CDR3 contains 15 residues. CDR3 sequence reads: CASSSKGGWNQPQHF. Here the CDR3 DNA reads TGTGCCAGCAGTTCGAAAGGCGGCTGGAATCAGCCCCAGCATTTT.

The chain employs TRBV7-9 and TRBJ1-4; D remains unclear. This CDR3 comprises 15 residues. V was shortened by 1 base and J by 7 bases, with 13 bases between the two germline ends. Germline V gives CDR1 SEHNR, CDR2 FQNEAQ (reference sequence). The CDR3 loop is CASSLDPGVLEKLFF. CDR3 coding DNA: TGTGCCAGCAGCTTAGATCCCGGGGTCCTTGAAAAACTGTTTTTT.